The rows below give T cell receptor beta chains drawn from one sample of a study of shared clonotypes between healthy human individuals. Profiled with immunoSEQ multiplex PCR; TCRdb holds only in-frame clones, not every one. The table has more than 2 million clones, about 95% seen once; the top ten hold about 1.1%. Sequencing input: naive CD8+ T cells sorted from blood. The receptors stem from a young man in good health. CDR3s include the opening cysteine and the closing phenylalanine or tryptophan. A D gene is named only where the DNA matches it firmly. Size is stated for part of the rows, as once, few or many counts, or as a class when the clone is expanded.

. | TRBJ2-2 | TRBV5-6 | . | TGTGCCAGCAGCCGGGGTACGGGGGAGCTGTTTTTT | CASSRGTGELFF
TRBD2 | TRBJ2-7 | TRBV5-1 | few | TGCGCCAGCAGCTTTAGCGGGAGTTCCTACGAGCAGTACTTC | CASSFSGSSYEQYF
. | TRBJ2-2 | TRBV27 | few | TGTGCCAGCAGTTTAAACCCCAACACCGGGGAGCTGTTTTTT | CASSLNPNTGELFF
. | TRBJ2-7 | TRBV6-6 | . | TGTGCCAGCAGTTACCATCTCGGGTACGAGCAGTACTTC | CASSYHLGYEQYF
. | TRBJ2-7 | TRBV5-1 | . | TGCGCCAGCAGCCTTGGGTCGGGGCAGAACTACGAGCAGTACTTC | CASSLGSGQNYEQYF
. | TRBJ1-1 | TRBV6-5 | . | TGTGCCAGCAGTTACGAGGCTCAGGGCACTGAAGCTTTCTTT | CASSYEAQGTEAFF
. | TRBJ1-1 | TRBV7-8 | . | TGTGCCAGCAGCTTAGGGGCTCCGACGAGTGGAGGCACTGAAGCTTTCTTT | CASSLGAPTSGGTEAFF
. | TRBJ1-4 | TRBV14 | . | TGTGCCAGCAGCCAAGAGGGGGCGAGGACTAATGAAAAACTGTTTTTT | CASSQEGARTNEKLFF
. | TRBJ1-1 | TRBV6-1 | once | TGTGCCAGCAGTGAATTGGGGGGGGACACTGAAGCTTTCTTT | CASSELGGDTEAFF
. | TRBJ1-1 | TRBV27 | . | TGTGCCAGCAGTCCAAACCTGGACGAAGAAGCTTTCTTT | CASSPNLDEEAFF
. | TRBJ2-7 | TRBV7-9 | . | TGTGCCAGCAGCCCCGCAGGGGTCTCCTACGAGCAGTACTTC | CASSPAGVSYEQYF
TRBD2 | TRBJ2-1 | TRBV2 | . | TGTGCCAGCAGTTTCCGACTAGCGGGGGGGCCTATCAATGAGCAGTTCTTC | CASSFRLAGGPINEQFF
TRBD2 | TRBJ2-3 | TRBV10-1 | . | TGCGCCAGCAGTGATCTAGCGGGAGTATCAGATACGCAGTATTTT | CASSDLAGVSDTQYF
. | TRBJ1-1 | TRBV7-9 | . | TGTGCCAGCAGCTTATCGGATGGGACCGAAGCTTTCTTT | CASSLSDGTEAFF
. | TRBJ2-7 | TRBV4-1 | once | TGCGCCAGCAGCCTCAGGACAGATTACGAGCAGTACTTC | CASSLRTDYEQYF
TRBD1 | TRBJ1-2 | TRBV6-6 | . | TGTGCCAGCAGTTACTCGGAAGGGGGCGCGGGAGGCTACACCTTC | CASSYSEGGAGGYTF
. | TRBJ2-1 | TRBV6-5 | . | TGTGCCAGCAGTTACCAGCGGTGGTGGGATGAGCAGTTCTTC | CASSYQRWWDEQFF
TRBD2 | TRBJ2-3 | TRBV28 | . | TGTGCCAGCAGTTTACCTAGCGGGGGGGCCTTAGATACGCAGTATTTT | CASSLPSGGALDTQYF
. | TRBJ1-6 | TRBV6-5 | few | TGTGCCAGCAGTCGCCAGCAGGTTAGGAGTTCACCCCTCCACTTT | CASSRQQVRSSPLHF
. | TRBJ1-1 | TRBV29-1 | once | TGCAGCGTTATGGCCGAGAACACTGAAGCTTTCTTT | CSVMAENTEAFF
. | TRBJ2-1 | TRBV6-5 | . | TGTGCCAGCAGTTACTCGGGGGAGAGCAATGAGCAGTTCTTC | CASSYSGESNEQFF
. | TRBJ1-1 | TRBV27 | . | TGTGCCAGCAGTTTATCGTATAACACTGAAGCTTTCTTT | CASSLSYNTEAFF
. | TRBJ2-3 | TRBV5-8 | . | TGTGCCAGCAGCTTCCTGCGGGGGCCAAGCACAGATACGCAGTATTTT | CASSFLRGPSTDTQYF
TRBD1 | TRBJ2-5 | TRBV6-5 | . | TGTGCCAGCAGTTACACAGGGGACAAGACCCAGTACTTC | CASSYTGDKTQYF
. | TRBJ2-5 | TRBV7-8 | . | TGTGCCAGCAGCGAAGGTTGGAACCAAGAGACCCAGTACTTC | CASSEGWNQETQYF
. | TRBJ2-3 | TRBV6-1 | . | TGTGCCAGCAGTGAGCAGGAAATAAACACAGATACGCAGTATTTT | CASSEQEINTDTQYF
. | TRBJ2-1 | TRBV6-5 | . | TGTGCCAGCAGTTACGGCGGCTTCTCGGGGTACAATGAGCAGTTCTTC | CASSYGGFSGYNEQFF
. | TRBJ1-4 | TRBV13 | . | TGTGCCAGCAGCTTAGACAATATCGGTGAAAAACTGTTTTTT | CASSLDNIGEKLFF
TRBD2 | TRBJ2-3 | TRBV28 | . | TGTGCCAGCAGTTTTGATCCGGGAGGGGGGGCAGATACGCAGTATTTT | CASSFDPGGGADTQYF
TRBD1 | TRBJ1-5 | TRBV6-1 | few | TGTGCCAGCAGTACCCATGGACAGGGTAATCAGCCCCAGCATTTT | CASSTHGQGNQPQHF
. | TRBJ2-7 | TRBV28 | . | TGTGCCAGCACCCCCACAGGGTCTTCCTACGAGCAGTACTTC | CASTPTGSSYEQYF
. | TRBJ2-7 | TRBV28 | . | TGTGCCAGCAGTTTTAGGGGGATCGACGAGCAGTACTTC | CASSFRGIDEQYF
. | TRBJ2-3 | TRBV10-2 | . | TGCGCCAGCAGTGAAGGCGGAGGGGATACGCAGTATTTT | CASSEGGGDTQYF
. | TRBJ2-1 | TRBV7-9 | . | TGTGCCAGCAGCCCCCCGTCTGAGGGAGACAATGAACAGTTCTTC | CASSPPSEGDNEQFF
. | TRBJ2-2 | TRBV30 | . | TGTGCCTGGAGTGAGGGGGTCGCCGGGGAGCTGTTTTTT | CAWSEGVAGELFF
TRBD2 | TRBJ2-1 | TRBV10-2 | . | TGCGCCAGCAGTGAAGAACGGCGGGGGAGGCAGTTCTTC | CASSEERRGRQFF